Presented here are 11 T cell receptor beta chains from one specimen sequenced in a study of shared clonotypes between healthy human individuals. Clones were sequenced by immunoSEQ multiplex PCR, and TCRdb holds only the in-frame ones, with some missing. The sample holds around 750,000 clones, roughly 70% seen once. Source material: memory CD4+ T cells sorted from blood. Specified subset: CD45RA-negative fraction. All receptors come from a young woman in good health.

The CDR3 DNA reads TGTGCCTGGAGGAGGGGGATGGAGGAAAAACTGTTTTTT. It codes for CAWRRGMEEKLFF. The chain is built from TRBV30 and TRBJ1-4, with TRBD1 as a possible D gene (6 bases). Germline values: CDR1 GTSNPN, CDR2 SVGIG (reference sequence). This CDR3 is 13 amino acids long. Trimming removed 3 bases at V and 8 bases at J, with 13 bases between. Full variable domain (outside the CDR3, taken from reference TRBV30 and TRBJ1-4): SQTIHQWPATLVQPVGSPLSLECTVEGTSNPNLYWYRQAAGRGLQLLFYSVGIGQISSEVPQNLSASRPQDRQFILSSKKLLLSDSGFYLCAWRRGMEEKLFFGSGTQLSVL.

This chain joins TRBV19 and TRBJ1-2; no clear D gene. The germline V gene encodes CDR1 LNHDA and CDR2 SQIVND (reference sequence). There are 14 residues in the CDR3. V shed 7 bases and J shed 3 bases, with 15 bases lying between them. CDR3 DNA: TGTGCCAGTAAACTCCGTAGGGAGGACTATGGCTACACCTTC. It is translated as CASKLRREDYGYTF.

The chain uses TRBV2 and TRBJ2-3, with TRBD2 matching over 8 bases. Germline values: CDR1 SNHLY, CDR2 FYNNEI. J lost 4 bases, V lost 6 bases, and 9 bases had no gene match. The CDR3 spans 15 residues. The CDR3 DNA reads TGTGCCAGCAGGCCTCTAGCGGGCCGGGCAGATACGCAGTATTTT. The encoded protein is CASRPLAGRADTQYF.

Comment on this clone: This may stem from a read error, because a much larger clone lies one nucleotide away. V usage is TRBV6-5 and J usage is TRBJ1-2; 10 bases match TRBD1. V shed 6 bases and J 4 bases; nucleotides not matched to a gene: 2. The CDR3 length is 13 residues. Looked up from germline, CDR1 is MNHEY and CDR2 is SVGAGI. CDR3 DNA sequence: TGTGCCAGCAGGGACAGGGGGACCTATGGCTACACCTTC. The encoded protein is CASRDRGTYGYTF.

The chain links TRBV2 to TRBJ2-2, with unresolved D. The CDR3 sequence is 14 residues long. Trimming took off 3 bases at V and 2 bases at J, with 7 bases between the two ends. Germline CDR1 reads SNHLY; CDR2 reads FYNNEI. DNA of the CDR3: TGTGCCAGCAGTGAGGGGTTTAACACCGGGGAGCTGTTTTTT. Translated, it gives CASSEGFNTGELFF. Full variable domain (rest looked up from reference TRBV2 and TRBJ2-2): EPEVTQTPSHQVTQMGQEVILRCVPISNHLYFYWYRQILGQKVEFLVSFYNNEISEKSEIFDDQFSVERPDGSNFTLKIRSTKLEDSAMYFCASSEGFNTGELFFGEGSRLTVL.

This clone was counted a single time. V usage is TRBV6-5 and J usage is TRBJ2-2, with TRBD2 identical over 7 bases. CDR1 is MNHEY, CDR2 SVGAGI, per germline. The CDR3 spans 15 residues. V gave up 6 bases and J gave up 1 base; unmatched junction bases: 5. CDR3 sequence reads: CASSLGGMNTGELFF. CDR3 DNA: TGTGCCAGCAGCCTCGGGGGGATGAACACCGGGGAGCTGTTTTTT.

The chain joins TRBV6-1 to TRBJ2-7; D is ambiguous. The CDR3 totals 11 residues. Germline V CDR1 and CDR2: MNHNS, SASEGT. Trimming removed 5 bases from V and 3 bases from J, with 5 bases in between. DNA for the CDR3: TGTGCCAGCAGTTTGGGCTACGAGCAGTACTTC. Amino acids: CASSLGYEQYF.

The chain recombines TRBV28 with TRBJ2-7; 12 bases map to TRBD2. Germline assignment: CDR1 MDHEN and CDR2 SYDVKM. The length of the CDR3 is 16 residues. V dropped 6 bases and J dropped 9; count of bases not matched to a gene: 15. In nucleotides, the CDR3 is TGTGCCAGCAGCCCCACTCCGGGACTAGCGGGCCTAGGGCAGTACTTC. Translated, it gives CASSPTPGLAGLGQYF.

This clone turned up a few times. This chain connects TRBV2 to TRBJ2-7; D possibly uses TRBD1 or TRBD2 (6 bases each). This CDR3 has 11 amino acids. The germline V gene has CDR1 SNHLY and CDR2 FYNNEI. The CDR3, as DNA: TGTGCGATTGGGGGCGGAGGGGAGCAGTACTTC. Amino acids: CAIGGGGEQYF.

V is TRBV18 and J is TRBJ2-1; 7 nucleotides align to TRBD1. The J segment lost 9 bases and the V segment lost 3 bases, leaving 2 bases of the junction unmatched. Germline CDR1 is KGHSH and CDR2 is LQKENI. CDR3 length equals 12 residues. The CDR3 here is CASSPGQTEQFF. The DNA for the CDR3 is TGTGCCAGCTCACCGGGACAGACTGAGCAGTTCTTC.

The chain uses TRBV7-8 and TRBJ2-1; TRBD2 agrees at 10 bases. The CDR3 is made up of 14 amino acids. Per germline, CDR1 SGHVS and CDR2 FQNEAQ. V lost 5 bases, J lost 7 bases, and 5 bases stayed unmatched. CDR3 bases: TGTGCCAGCAGCGCTAGCGGGAGACGGAATGAGCAGTTCTTC. Amino acids: CASSASGRRNEQFF. Variable domain in full (rest from reference TRBV7-8 and TRBJ2-1): GAGVSQSPRYKVAKRGQDVALRCDPISGHVSLFWYQQALGQGPEFLTYFQNEAQLDKSGLPSDRFFAERPEGSVSTLKIQRTQQEDSAVYLCASSASGRRNEQFFGPGTRLTVL.